These 10 T cell receptor beta chains were all obtained from the same sample, sequenced in a study of identical twins listed by TCRdb under 2016. To prepare the library, 5' RACE was applied. TCRdb lists the instrument as Illumina HiSeq 2000. TCRdb reran the public reads through fastp at Q25 and MiXCR, keeping productive beta chains. Every entry covers one CDR3 protein and lists the most common genes and DNA from its rows. For this sample the table gives some 1,700,000 distinct CDR3 sequences, of which around 29% were detected only once. In total, the top ten clones hold over 0.25% of the sample. Specimen: cord blood. Receptor source: a newborn girl in good health.

This clonotype was seen a few times. The rearrangement uses TRBV6-5 and TRBJ2-7; D gene uncertain. The V end was cut by 2 bases, the J end by 3 bases, with 8 bases between. CDR1 and CDR2 (germline): MNHEY, SVGAGI. There are 13 residues in the CDR3. The CDR3 DNA reads TGTGCCAGCAGTTACGGCGGATTCTACGAGCAGTACTTC. This sequence encodes CASSYGGFYEQYF.

This clonotype has at least ten counts. The chain has TRBV27 and TRBJ2-7; D is perhaps TRBD2 (5 bases). The CDR3 sequence is 14 residues long. V lost 5 bases and J 0 bases, leaving 11 bases between the germline ends. Germline CDR1 MNHEY, CDR2 SMNVEV (reference sequence). In nucleotides, the CDR3 is TGTGCCAGCAGTCCCGACGGGGTCTCCTACGAGCAGTACTTC. Translated: CASSPDGVSYEQYF.

This chain joins TRBV5-1 and TRBJ2-1; D might be TRBD1 (5 bases). The CDR3 is 18 residues long. CDR1 and CDR2 from the germline V gene are SGHRS and YFSETQ. Trimming left V 0 bases short and J 7 bases short, with 23 bases between. The CDR3 bases are TGCGCCAGCAGCTTGGTCCAGGGCGCTCCCTGCTCGACAAATGAGCAGTTCTTC. Translating gives CASSLVQGAPCSTNEQFF. Complete variable domain (other parts from reference TRBV5-1 and TRBJ2-1): KAGVTQTPRYLIKTRGQQVTLSCSPISGHRSVSWYQQTPGQGLQFLFEYFSETQRNKGNFPGRFSGRQFSNSRSEMNVSTLELGDSALYLCASSLVQGAPCSTNEQFFGPGTRLTVL.

This clonotype has at least ten counts. The rearrangement uses TRBV20-1 and TRBJ2-7; a weak D match, TRBD1 (5 bases). V was clipped by 3 bases and J by 0 bases, with 9 bases between them. CDR3 length equals 13 residues. In germline, CDR1 is DFQATT, CDR2 SNEGSKA (reference sequence). Here the CDR3 reads CSARGLSSYEQYF. Written as DNA, the CDR3 is TGCAGTGCTAGGGGGCTTTCCTCCTACGAGCAGTACTTC.

This clonotype has only a few counts. The rearrangement joins TRBV13 to TRBJ2-7, with D hard to call. There are 17 residues in the CDR3. Germline values: CDR1 PRHDT, CDR2 FYEKMQ (reference sequence). Trimming took off 2 bases at V and 2 bases at J, with 19 bases between the two ends. The chain's CDR3 is CASSLSLRPPGAYEQYF. CDR3 nucleotide sequence: TGTGCCAGCAGCTTATCCCTAAGACCCCCTGGGGCCTACGAGCAGTACTTC.

This clonotype was detected only once. The rearrangement uses TRBV9 and TRBJ2-5; D is undetermined. The J call is doubtful: the DNA matches TRBJ2-1 better. Germline assignment: CDR1 SGDLS and CDR2 YYNGEE. The CDR3 runs 14 residues. The CDR3 here is CASSVEPEQETQFF. As DNA, the CDR3 is TGTGCCAGCAGCGTAGAGCCAGAACAAGAGACCCAGTTCTTC.

The chain carries TRBV15 and TRBJ2-5; no clear D. The CDR3 covers 13 residues. V lost 1 base and J 3 bases, leaving 6 bases between the germline ends. The germline V gene has CDR1 LNHNV and CDR2 YYDKDF (reference sequence). CDR3: CATSRGPEETQYF. As DNA, the CDR3 is TGTGCCACCAGCAGAGGCCCGGAAGAGACCCAGTACTTC.

This clonotype has only a few counts. The CDR3 sequence: CASSESGGSYYEQYF. CDR3 nucleotide sequence: TGTGCCAGCAGCGAAAGTGGGGGCTCCTATTACGAGCAGTACTTC. The rearrangement uses TRBV12-3 or TRBV12-4 and TRBJ2-7; a weak D match, TRBD1 (6 bases). V was pared by 6 bases and J by 4 bases, with 19 bases between. There are 15 residues in the CDR3.

This clonotype was found a few times. This chain uses TRBV10-3 with TRBJ2-5; 7 bases are a match to TRBD2. This CDR3 has 13 residues. The J segment lost 3 bases and the V segment lost 6 bases, leaving 4 bases of the junction unmatched. Germline CDR1 ENHRY, CDR2 SYGVKD. CDR3 sequence: CAIRPGTKETQYF. In nucleotides, the CDR3 is TGTGCCATCAGGCCCGGGACTAAAGAGACCCAGTACTTC.

This clonotype has just a few counts. This chain links TRBV4-2 with TRBJ2-7; 8 positions match TRBD1. The CDR3 extends over 16 amino acids. Trimming at V came to 0 bases and at J to 6 bases, leaving 10 bases not matched to a gene. Per the germline V gene, CDR1 is LGHNA and CDR2 is YNFKEQ. CDR3: CASSQEGVGTGGEQYF. In DNA, the CDR3 is TGTGCCAGCAGCCAAGAGGGGGTGGGGACAGGAGGCGAGCAGTACTTC.